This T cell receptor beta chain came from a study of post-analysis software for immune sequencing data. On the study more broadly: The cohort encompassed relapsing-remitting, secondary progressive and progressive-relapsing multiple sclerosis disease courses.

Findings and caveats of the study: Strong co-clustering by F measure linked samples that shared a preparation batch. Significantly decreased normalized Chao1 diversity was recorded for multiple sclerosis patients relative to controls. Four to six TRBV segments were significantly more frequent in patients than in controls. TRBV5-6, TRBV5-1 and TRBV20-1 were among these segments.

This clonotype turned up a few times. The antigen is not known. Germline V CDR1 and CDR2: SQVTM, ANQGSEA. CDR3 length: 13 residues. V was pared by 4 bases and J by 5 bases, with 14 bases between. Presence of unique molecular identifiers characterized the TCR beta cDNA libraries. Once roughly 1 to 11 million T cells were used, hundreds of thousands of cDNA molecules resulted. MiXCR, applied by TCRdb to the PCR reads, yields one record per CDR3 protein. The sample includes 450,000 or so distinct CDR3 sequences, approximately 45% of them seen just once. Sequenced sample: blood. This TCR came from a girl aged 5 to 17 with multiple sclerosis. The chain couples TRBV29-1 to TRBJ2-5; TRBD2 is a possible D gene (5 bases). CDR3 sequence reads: CSVASPLAETQYF. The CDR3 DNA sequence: TGCAGCGTTGCCAGTCCCTTAGCGGAGACCCAGTACTTC. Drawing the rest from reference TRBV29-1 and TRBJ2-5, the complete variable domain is SAVISQKPSRDICQRGTSLTIQCQVDSQVTMMFWYRQQPGQSLTLIATANQGSEATYESGFVIDKFPISRPNLTFSTLTVSNMSPEDSSIYLCSVASPLAETQYFGPGTRLLVL.